These T cell receptor beta chains were read from a single sample in a study of blood T cell repertoires in COVID-19. The data were produced by immunoSEQ multiplex PCR, yet TCRdb's version contains in-frame clones alone and is incomplete. The sample records about 330,000 clones, more than 70% being singletons. Specimen: peripheral blood. Receptor source: a woman aged 50 to 60 with acute or convalescent COVID-19. Each CDR3 is given with its conserved first and last residue. Each record gives: clone size, V gene, D gene, J gene, CDR3 DNA, CDR3 protein. A D gene is named only where the DNA matches it firmly. Clone size is not always given. Where it is, it says once, few, many or a class for expanded clones.

abundance: once
v_gene: TRBV18
d_gene: .
j_gene: TRBJ2-7
CDR3nt: TGTGCCAGCTCACCAAATACAGCCGCCTACGAGCAGTACTTC
CDR3aa: CASSPNTAAYEQYF

abundance: once
v_gene: TRBV7-2
d_gene: TRBD2
j_gene: TRBJ2-1
CDR3nt: TGTGCCAGCAGCCCATTCGGGACTAGCCGGAATGAGCAGTTCTTC
CDR3aa: CASSPFGTSRNEQFF

abundance: .
v_gene: TRBV19
d_gene: TRBD2
j_gene: TRBJ2-5
CDR3nt: TGTGCCAGTAGTTCAATTCTCGGGACTAGCGAACAAGAGACCCAGTACTTC
CDR3aa: CASSSILGTSEQETQYF

abundance: once
v_gene: TRBV6-5
d_gene: .
j_gene: TRBJ1-1
CDR3nt: TGTGCCAGCAAATTCTTGAACACTGAAGCTTTCTTT
CDR3aa: CASKFLNTEAFF

abundance: .
v_gene: TRBV10-3
d_gene: TRBD1
j_gene: TRBJ2-5
CDR3nt: TGTGCCATCAGTGAGTCGGCAGGGGGTCGTGAGACCCAGTACTTC
CDR3aa: CAISESAGGRETQYF

abundance: .
v_gene: TRBV25-1
d_gene: .
j_gene: TRBJ2-3
CDR3nt: TGTGCCAGCCTGGGGCAGGGAATAGATACGCAGTATTTT
CDR3aa: CASLGQGIDTQYF

abundance: .
v_gene: TRBV4-1
d_gene: .
j_gene: TRBJ2-2
CDR3nt: TGCGCCAGCAGCCTGACACAGGGGAGGAGGAGTACCGGGGAGCTGTTTTTT
CDR3aa: CASSLTQGRRSTGELFF

abundance: few
v_gene: TRBV4-1
d_gene: TRBD2
j_gene: TRBJ2-1
CDR3nt: TGCGCCAGCAGCCAGGGCCGGATGCGGGGGGCCCCTTACAATGAGCAGTTCTTC
CDR3aa: CASSQGRMRGAPYNEQFF

abundance: .
v_gene: TRBV30
d_gene: .
j_gene: TRBJ1-3
CDR3nt: TGTGCCTGGACTCTCCCGTCTGGAAACACCATATATTTT
CDR3aa: CAWTLPSGNTIYF

abundance: .
v_gene: TRBV9
d_gene: .
j_gene: TRBJ2-5
CDR3nt: TGTGCCAGCAGCCCGGAGGGTTTCGGGGAGACCCAGTACTTC
CDR3aa: CASSPEGFGETQYF

abundance: .
v_gene: TRBV11-2
d_gene: .
j_gene: TRBJ2-1
CDR3nt: TGTGCCAGCAGCCACAGAGGAAGCGGCCACTCCTACAATGAGCAGTTCTTC
CDR3aa: CASSHRGSGHSYNEQFF

abundance: .
v_gene: TRBV2
d_gene: .
j_gene: TRBJ1-1
CDR3nt: TGTGCCAGCAGTGAAGCCGGGTCCAGAAAAGCTTTCTTT
CDR3aa: CASSEAGSRKAFF

abundance: .
v_gene: TRBV5-1
d_gene: TRBD1
j_gene: TRBJ1-1
CDR3nt: TGCGCCAGCAGCCCTGGACAGGGGTACACTGAAGCTTTCTTT
CDR3aa: CASSPGQGYTEAFF

abundance: .
v_gene: TRBV25-1
d_gene: .
j_gene: TRBJ1-5
CDR3nt: TGTGCCAGCAGTGAACGGGGGTTTCAGCCCCAGCATTTT
CDR3aa: CASSERGFQPQHF

abundance: .
v_gene: TRBV5-1
d_gene: .
j_gene: TRBJ2-5
CDR3nt: TGCGCCAGCAGCTCGGGATGGCAGCAAGAGACCCAGTACTTC
CDR3aa: CASSSGWQQETQYF

abundance: .
v_gene: TRBV3-1/TRBV3-2
d_gene: TRBD1
j_gene: TRBJ1-4
CDR3nt: TGTGCCAGCAGCCTACGGACAGGGGGCGAGAAACTGTTTTTT
CDR3aa: CASSLRTGGEKLFF

abundance: .
v_gene: TRBV30
d_gene: .
j_gene: TRBJ2-1
CDR3nt: TGTGCCTGGCGGGATTTGAGGAATGAGCAGTTCTTC
CDR3aa: CAWRDLRNEQFF

abundance: .
v_gene: TRBV3-1/TRBV3-2
d_gene: .
j_gene: TRBJ1-3
CDR3nt: TGTGCCAGCAGCCCACTCTCTGGAAACACCATATATTTT
CDR3aa: CASSPLSGNTIYF

abundance: .
v_gene: TRBV9
d_gene: .
j_gene: TRBJ1-1
CDR3nt: TGTGCCAGCAGCGTAGTATCGGGCCGGGGGGCTTTCTTT
CDR3aa: CASSVVSGRGAFF

abundance: once
v_gene: TRBV27
d_gene: .
j_gene: TRBJ1-3
CDR3nt: TGTGCCAGCAGCCCGGGGTCGAAGCAAAGCTCTGGAAACACCATATATTTT
CDR3aa: CASSPGSKQSSGNTIYF

abundance: .
v_gene: TRBV19
d_gene: .
j_gene: TRBJ1-6
CDR3nt: TGTGCCAGTAGTAAGCCCGATTCACCCCTCCACTTT
CDR3aa: CASSKPDSPLHF

abundance: .
v_gene: TRBV30
d_gene: TRBD1
j_gene: TRBJ1-2
CDR3nt: TGTGCCTGGAGCAGAGGAGGGACAGCTAACTATGGCTACACCTTC
CDR3aa: CAWSRGGTANYGYTF

abundance: few
v_gene: TRBV5-1
d_gene: TRBD1
j_gene: TRBJ2-7
CDR3nt: TGCGCCAGCAGCTTGGGGGACAGGATCACGTACGAGCAGTACTTC
CDR3aa: CASSLGDRITYEQYF

abundance: .
v_gene: TRBV11-3
d_gene: TRBD1
j_gene: TRBJ2-1
CDR3nt: TGTGCCAGCAGCTCAGGACGCCGGGACAGGGTAAACAATGAGCAGTTCTTC
CDR3aa: CASSSGRRDRVNNEQFF

abundance: .
v_gene: TRBV18
d_gene: .
j_gene: TRBJ2-2
CDR3nt: TGTGCCAGCTCACCTCGGGTATTTCCTGGGGAGCTGTTTTTT
CDR3aa: CASSPRVFPGELFF

abundance: once
v_gene: TRBV19
d_gene: .
j_gene: TRBJ1-3
CDR3nt: TGTGCCAGTAGAAGGGCGAGCGGCTCTGGAAACACCATATATTTT
CDR3aa: CASRRASGSGNTIYF

abundance: .
v_gene: TRBV4-2
d_gene: .
j_gene: TRBJ1-4
CDR3nt: TGTGCCAGCAGCCAAAACCACGGGGACAATCGGTTGAAACTGTTTTTT
CDR3aa: CASSQNHGDNRLKLFF

abundance: .
v_gene: TRBV2
d_gene: .
j_gene: TRBJ2-1
CDR3nt: TGTGCCAGCAGTGTAGTTAGCTCCTACAATGAGCAGTTCTTC
CDR3aa: CASSVVSSYNEQFF

abundance: .
v_gene: TRBV14
d_gene: .
j_gene: TRBJ2-5
CDR3nt: TGTGCCAGCAGCCAATCAGCCAGGTCGGAGACCCAGTACTTC
CDR3aa: CASSQSARSETQYF

abundance: .
v_gene: TRBV6-6
d_gene: .
j_gene: TRBJ2-7
CDR3nt: TGTGCCATCACAGCACATGAGACAGATGGCTACGAGCAGTACTTC
CDR3aa: CAITAHETDGYEQYF

abundance: .
v_gene: TRBV5-1
d_gene: TRBD2
j_gene: TRBJ2-1
CDR3nt: TGCGCCAGCAGCTCCCGAGGACTAGATCCCTACAATGAGCAGTTCTTC
CDR3aa: CASSSRGLDPYNEQFF

abundance: few
v_gene: TRBV7-2
d_gene: .
j_gene: TRBJ1-6
CDR3nt: TGTGCCAGCAGCTTAGCGGTGGCAGGGTCAACATCACCCCTCCACTTT
CDR3aa: CASSLAVAGSTSPLHF

abundance: .
v_gene: TRBV21-1
d_gene: .
j_gene: TRBJ2-3
CDR3nt: TGTGCCAGCACCGACCGGGAGCGGGGGGGCCCAGATACGCAGTATTTT
CDR3aa: CASTDRERGGPDTQYF

abundance: .
v_gene: TRBV7-7
d_gene: TRBD1
j_gene: TRBJ1-3
CDR3nt: TGTGCCAGCAGCTCGGGACAGGGAAACACCATATATTTT
CDR3aa: CASSSGQGNTIYF

abundance: once
v_gene: TRBV12-3/TRBV12-4
d_gene: .
j_gene: TRBJ1-4
CDR3nt: TGTGCCAGCAGTTTAGACATCGGGGAAAAACTGTTTTTT
CDR3aa: CASSLDIGEKLFF

abundance: few
v_gene: TRBV7-9
d_gene: .
j_gene: TRBJ2-5
CDR3nt: TGTGCCAGCAGCTTTCGGCAGGAAGAGACCCAGTACTTC
CDR3aa: CASSFRQEETQYF

abundance: few
v_gene: TRBV7-2
d_gene: .
j_gene: TRBJ1-1
CDR3nt: TGTGCCAGCAGCCCTGGAGGGGTCGGTAGGAACACTGAAGCTTTCTTT
CDR3aa: CASSPGGVGRNTEAFF

abundance: once
v_gene: TRBV27
d_gene: TRBD2
j_gene: TRBJ2-4
CDR3nt: TGTGCCAGCAGTTTAGTTAGCGGGGGACCCAAAAACATTCAGTACTTC
CDR3aa: CASSLVSGGPKNIQYF

abundance: .
v_gene: TRBV6-2/TRBV6-3
d_gene: TRBD1
j_gene: TRBJ2-1
CDR3nt: TGTGCCAGCAGTTACTCGAGCCCTAGGACAGGGGTGGAATACAATGAGCAGTTCTTC
CDR3aa: CASSYSSPRTGVEYNEQFF

abundance: .
v_gene: TRBV7-2
d_gene: TRBD1
j_gene: TRBJ1-5
CDR3nt: TGTGCCAGCAGCAACGGACAGGGGGTCCATCAGCCCCAGCATTTT
CDR3aa: CASSNGQGVHQPQHF

abundance: .
v_gene: TRBV2
d_gene: TRBD2
j_gene: TRBJ2-7
CDR3nt: TGTGCCAGCCAACCCCAACTAGCGGGAGGCTACGAGCAGTACTTC
CDR3aa: CASQPQLAGGYEQYF

abundance: few
v_gene: TRBV9
d_gene: TRBD1
j_gene: TRBJ2-1
CDR3nt: TGTGCCAGCAGCGTAGAGGGACAGAGCTCCTACAATGAGCAGTTCTTC
CDR3aa: CASSVEGQSSYNEQFF

abundance: .
v_gene: TRBV30
d_gene: .
j_gene: TRBJ2-3
CDR3nt: TGTGCCTGGAGTAACAAAGATACGCAGTATTTT
CDR3aa: CAWSNKDTQYF

abundance: .
v_gene: TRBV3-1/TRBV3-2
d_gene: .
j_gene: TRBJ2-1
CDR3nt: TGTGCCAGCAGCCAAGAAATTCGGGCAGGGGTCTACAATGAGCAGTTCTTC
CDR3aa: CASSQEIRAGVYNEQFF